These T cell receptor beta chains were read from a single sample in a study of shared clonotypes between healthy human individuals. The data were produced by immunoSEQ multiplex PCR, yet TCRdb's version contains in-frame clones alone and is incomplete. The sample consists of about 580,000 clones, 95% to 98% of them appearing once. Sequencing was performed on naive CD8+ T cells sorted from blood. All receptors come from a man aged 25-45 years in good health. Both conserved end residues are part of each CDR3. The size entry is marked missing in some rows and otherwise reads once, few, many or a size class.

CASSQESGTYEQYF	NA	TRBV4-1	TRBJ2-7
CSVGRLVKNTEAFF	NA	TRBV29-1	TRBJ1-1
CASSLAGDRRWDGYTF	NA	TRBV7-9	TRBJ1-2
CAISVLGERRGEQFF	NA	TRBV10-3	TRBJ2-1
CASTDTYTDTQYF	NA	TRBV19	TRBJ2-3
CASSFSGLRVDEQFF	NA	TRBV7-9	TRBJ2-1
CASSPRGSTYEQYF	NA	TRBV6-1	TRBJ2-7
CASSEAPSAAYEQYF	NA	TRBV2	TRBJ2-7
CASSHGTYTQYF	NA	TRBV5-6	TRBJ2-3
CASTPGQAFYEQYF	NA	TRBV11-2	TRBJ2-7
CASSGPGTRGEQYF	NA	TRBV7-9	TRBJ2-7
CASQDRGMGFF	NA	TRBV7-2	TRBJ2-1
CASSFLGGSSYNEQFF	NA	TRBV7-8	TRBJ2-1
CASRLAGGFSTDTQYF	NA	TRBV27	TRBJ2-3
CASETGTGSYEQYF	once	TRBV4-1	TRBJ2-7
CASSLAGARGELFF	NA	TRBV7-6	TRBJ2-2
CAWSVLNTGELFF	NA	TRBV30	TRBJ2-2
CASSLHRDRLYEQYF	NA	TRBV11-2	TRBJ2-7
CASSLLGAGYNEQFF	NA	TRBV11-2	TRBJ2-1
CATAPGLLYEQYF	NA	TRBV11-2	TRBJ2-7
CASGQGPQGQSRNTIYF	NA	TRBV2	TRBJ1-3
CASSPPTASSYEQYF	NA	TRBV11-2	TRBJ2-7
CASSSTSGRTDTQYF	NA	TRBV27	TRBJ2-3
CASSDPKGSAPNYGYTF	NA	TRBV25-1	TRBJ1-2
CASSQDAGGLQHF	NA	TRBV4-3	TRBJ1-5
CASSLSGLGNTIYF	NA	TRBV27	TRBJ1-3
CASSVGLANTDTQYF	NA	TRBV9	TRBJ2-3
CASEGGELFF	NA	TRBV7-9	TRBJ2-2
CASTWGGADNQPQHF	NA	TRBV19	TRBJ1-5
CAWSVAGGETQYF	once	TRBV30	TRBJ2-5
CASSLPDRNTEAFF	NA	TRBV5-6	TRBJ1-1
CASSTGGNQPQHF	NA	TRBV6-6	TRBJ1-5
CSVGIAERGSSYEQYF	NA	TRBV29-1	TRBJ2-7
CAISGGSGDVTEAFF	NA	TRBV10-3	TRBJ1-1
CASSYTNRAPGYTF	NA	TRBV6-5	TRBJ1-2
CASNERDGINTGELFF	NA	TRBV11-3	TRBJ2-2
CASSLVAGQGANYGYTF	NA	TRBV7-9	TRBJ1-2
CASSLQTSGRRETQYF	NA	TRBV13	TRBJ2-5
CASSWGASSYEQYF	NA	TRBV27	TRBJ2-7
CASSRYSYNEQFF	NA	TRBV19	TRBJ2-1
CASSQDRLASTDTQYF	NA	TRBV4-3	TRBJ2-3
CASSLDSGETQETQYF	NA	TRBV5-1	TRBJ2-5
CASSSEHNYEQYF	NA	TRBV6-5	TRBJ2-7
CASSRTSESYEQYF	NA	TRBV4-1	TRBJ2-7
CASSLALAEQETQYF	NA	TRBV7-7	TRBJ2-5